Presented here are 20 T cell receptor beta chains from one specimen sequenced in a study of blood T cell repertoires in COVID-19. The table came from immunoSEQ multiplex PCR; TCRdb's copy has only in-frame clones and leaves some out. This table has some 300,000 clones, nearly 90% appearing once. The sample consisted of PBMCs or T cells enriched from blood (not recorded which). Receptors were obtained from a woman aged 50 to 60 who had been exposed to COVID-19.

The chain is built from TRBV28 and TRBJ2-3; D call uncertain. There are 13 residues in the CDR3. The V end lost 1 base, the J end lost 6 bases, and 8 bases lay between the germline ends. CDR1 MDHEN and CDR2 SYDVKM come from the germline V gene. The CDR3 region has the DNA TGTGCCAGCAGTTTATTACCAGGTGATACGCAGTATTTT. This translates into CASSLLPGDTQYF.

Only a few counts were recorded for this clone. V gene TRBV28 combines with J gene TRBJ2-2, with TRBD1 matching 8 bases. Trimming cost V 2 bases and J 7 bases; bases outside gene matches: 6. CDR3 length: 15 residues. Germline V gene lookup returns CDR1 MDHEN and CDR2 SYDVKM. CDR3 coding DNA: TGTGCCAGCAGTTTAGTCAGGGGGCAAAGCGGGGAGCTGTTTTTT. It is translated as CASSLVRGQSGELFF.

The V call is TRBV10-3, the J call TRBJ1-5; 8 bases fit TRBD1. J was trimmed by 1 base and V by 6 bases; bases with no gene match: 5. The CDR3 runs to 15 residues. CDR1 and CDR2 (germline): ENHRY, SYGVKD. CDR3: CAISLGQESNQPQHF. CDR3 nucleotides: TGTGCCATCAGCTTGGGACAGGAAAGCAATCAGCCCCAGCATTTT.

The genes are TRBV9 and TRBJ2-7; possible D gene TRBD1, 6 bases. Trimming shortened V by 4 bases and J by 6 bases, and 20 bases separated the two germline ends. CDR1 and CDR2 (germline): SGDLS, YYNGEE. The CDR3 has 15 residues. This CDR3 reads CASSSRGSPWGEQYF. In DNA form, the CDR3 reads TGTGCCAGCAGCTCAAGGGGGTCACCCTGGGGCGAGCAGTACTTC.

This clone was seen once. J is TRBJ1-1 and V is TRBV20-1; D is possibly TRBD1 (5 bases). V shed 3 bases and J shed 1 base, with 18 bases lying between them. This CDR3 is built from 16 residues. The germline V gene encodes CDR1 DFQATT and CDR2 SNEGSKA (reference sequence). The CDR3 nucleotides are TGCAGTGCTAGTTCAGGGTTCCTAACTCGGAACACTGAAGCTTTCTTT. As protein: CSASSGFLTRNTEAFF.

The chain joins TRBV7-2 to TRBJ2-3, with 11 positions matching TRBD2. This CDR3 contains 18 residues. The ends lost 5 bases at V and 9 bases at J; junction bases unmatched: 19. Per the germline V gene, CDR1 is SGHTA and CDR2 is FQGNSA. The CDR3 DNA follows: TGTGCCAGCAGCCTACATGTAGGTGCGTCTAGCGGGGGGACCACGCAGTATTTT. It codes for CASSLHVGASSGGTTQYF.

The V and J genes are TRBV7-9 and TRBJ1-2; 7 nucleotides agree with TRBD1. The CDR3 spans 15 residues. The V gene end was trimmed by 0 bases and the J gene end by 6 bases; junction bases not matched to a gene: 7. Germline CDR1 reads SEHNR; CDR2 reads FQNEAQ (reference sequence). CDR3 amino acids: CASSLAMTGKDGYTF. In DNA form, the CDR3 reads TGTGCCAGCAGCTTAGCAATGACAGGGAAGGATGGCTACACCTTC.

CDR3 sequence: CASQQGMNTGELFF. The CDR3 DNA sequence: TGTGCCAGTCAACAGGGGATGAACACCGGGGAGCTGTTTTTT. The chain recombines TRBV19 with TRBJ2-2; TRBD1 aligns across 7 bases. The CDR3 has 14 residues. The germline V gene encodes CDR1 LNHDA and CDR2 SQIVND (reference sequence). Losses at the gene ends were 8 bases for V and 1 base for J; bases not matched to a gene: 4.

This clone has ten or more counts. The V and J genes are TRBV28 and TRBJ2-2; 12 bases line up with TRBD2. The V segment lost 0 bases and the J segment 6 bases; nucleotides outside the gene matches: 5. Germline V gene data show CDR1 as MDHEN and CDR2 as SYDVKM. The CDR3 is 17 amino acids. The CDR3 DNA follows: TGTGCCAGCAGTTTATGGCTGCTAGCGGGGGGGCCCGGGGAGCTGTTTTTT. This codes for CASSLWLLAGGPGELFF.

The chain combines TRBV28 with TRBJ2-4; tentative D call: TRBD2 (6 bases). Trimming pared 7 bases from V and 0 bases from J, leaving 19 bases between. There are 17 residues in the CDR3. Germline V gene lookup returns CDR1 MDHEN and CDR2 SYDVKM. The CDR3 DNA is TGTGCCAGCAAGACAGCCCCCCCGGGACTAGCCAAAAACATTCAGTACTTC. The encoded protein is CASKTAPPGLAKNIQYF.

The CDR3 DNA reads as TGTGCCAGCAGCTTAGCGGGATACAGGGAGGAGACCCAGTACTTC. This translates into CASSLAGYREETQYF. The rearrangement joins TRBV7-9 to TRBJ2-5; a possible D gene is TRBD1 (6 bases). CDR1 SEHNR and CDR2 FQNEAQ come from the germline V gene (reference sequence). The CDR3 has 15 residues. The germline V and J ends were trimmed by 0 bases and 5 bases, with 13 bases remaining between them.

This clone was detected only a few times. The chain combines TRBV7-9 with TRBJ2-7; 7 nucleotides match TRBD1. Germline CDR1 and CDR2: SEHNR and FQNEAQ (reference sequence). V gave up 2 bases and J gave up 2 bases; unmatched junction bases: 9. The length of the CDR3 is 16 residues. CDR3 DNA sequence: TGTGCCAGCAGCTTAAGCAGGGGGTCGAAAACCTACGAGCAGTACTTC. As protein: CASSLSRGSKTYEQYF.

The chain is built from TRBV5-1 and TRBJ1-6; 7 positions agree with TRBD1. Germline V CDR1 and CDR2: SGHRS, YFSETQ. This CDR3 has 15 amino acids. The ends lost 0 bases at V and 7 bases at J; junction bases unmatched: 4. The CDR3 coding sequence is TGCGCCAGCAGCTTGGAGGGGGCGGGAAATTCACCCCTCCACTTT. Protein sequence: CASSLEGAGNSPLHF.

There are a few counts of this clone. V and J are TRBV5-5 and TRBJ1-3; the D gene is possibly TRBD1 (5 bases). The CDR3 consists of 17 residues. Germline values: CDR1 SGHKS, CDR2 YYEKEE (reference sequence). The V and J ends lost 4 bases and 0 bases respectively, with 17 bases between them. CDR3: CASSKAYSTVSGNTIYF. Here the CDR3 DNA reads TGTGCCAGCAGCAAGGCATACTCGACAGTCTCTGGAAACACCATATATTTT. The full variable domain, its missing parts supplied by reference TRBV5-5 and TRBJ1-3, is DAGVTQSPTHLIKTRGQQVTLRCSPISGHKSVSWYQQVLGQGPQFIFQYYEKEERGRGNFPDRFSARQFPNYSSELNVNALLLGDSALYLCASSKAYSTVSGNTIYFGEGSWLTVV.

V is TRBV27 and J is TRBJ2-7; D is possibly TRBD2 (6 bases). V was pared by 5 bases and J by 4 bases, with 12 bases between. This CDR3 spans 13 amino acids. Germline CDR1 reads MNHEY; CDR2 reads SMNVEV (reference sequence). CDR3 loop: CASSLRAGYEQYF. CDR3 in DNA: TGTGCCAGCAGTCTAAGGGCGGGATACGAGCAGTACTTC.

This chain links TRBV14 with TRBJ1-1, with 8 bases that match TRBD1. The CDR3 totals 17 residues. Germline CDR1 is SGHDN and CDR2 is FVKESK. The V segment lost 2 bases and the J segment 5 bases; nucleotides outside the gene matches: 13. DNA for the CDR3: TGTGCCAGCAGCCAATGGATCGGCAGGGGGCGAGATACTGAAGCTTTCTTT. Translation gives CASSQWIGRGRDTEAFF.

V and J are TRBV7-9 and TRBJ2-7; 12 bases align to TRBD1. The CDR3 is made up of 16 amino acids. Germline values: CDR1 SEHNR, CDR2 FQNEAQ (reference sequence). Trimming at V came to 5 bases and at J to 6 bases, leaving 11 bases not matched to a gene. CDR3 DNA: TGTGCCAGCAGCCGAACCACCGGGACAGGGGGCATCGAGCAGTACTTC. Amino acids: CASSRTTGTGGIEQYF.

The chain uses TRBV11-1 and TRBJ1-4, with D tentatively TRBD1 (5 bases). The CDR3 covers 14 residues. The ends were cut back, 2 bases at V and 4 bases at J, with 8 bases in the middle. Germline V gene data show CDR1 as SGHAT and CDR2 as FQDESV (reference sequence). The CDR3 DNA reads as TGTGCCAGCAGCTTACGAGGACATAATGAAAAACTGTTTTTT. It specifies CASSLRGHNEKLFF.

The rearrangement joins TRBV9 to TRBJ2-3; TRBD1 agrees at 7 bases. Losses at the gene ends were 0 bases for V and 14 bases for J; bases not matched to a gene: 12. The CDR3 totals 14 residues. CDR1 is SGDLS and CDR2 is YYNGEE in the germline V gene. The DNA for the CDR3 is TGTGCCAGCAGCGTAGTCGGAACCGACAGGGAAAGGTATTTT. Protein sequence: CASSVVGTDRERYF.

The chain combines TRBV20-1 with TRBJ2-3, with D possibly TRBD1 on 6 matching bases. Trimming stripped 3 bases from V and 4 bases from J, with 17 bases between. Germline V gene lookup returns CDR1 DFQATT and CDR2 SNEGSKA (reference sequence). There are 15 residues in the CDR3. The CDR3 nucleotides are TGCAGTGCTAGTACCGGGACATCTGGGGCAGATACGCAGTATTTT. It yields the protein CSASTGTSGADTQYF.